This T cell receptor (beta chain) derives from a study of read filtering for tumor transcriptome and immune sequencing. Study background: Whole-transcriptome libraries were prepared after DNase treatment.

Molecular barcoded adaptors covering alpha/delta and beta/gamma chains were used on 400 to 450 ng RNA. Each CDR3 protein is one row after TCRdb ran MiXCR on the reads. The repertoire holds some 19,000 distinct CDR3 sequences, with 22% as singletons. The CDR3 has 13 residues. After removal of 5 bases from V and 6 bases from J, the junction contained 4 bases not matched to a gene. Germline values: CDR1 SNHLY, CDR2 FYNNEI. Many counts were recorded for this clonotype. This clonotype was sampled from a donor aged 40 or over with multiple myeloma. The sample taken for sequencing was a population of CD138-negative cells sorted from bone marrow. The chain is built from TRBV2 and TRBJ2-1; 7 bases fit TRBD1. The CDR3 DNA reads as TGTGCCAGCAGTATCGGGACAGTCAATGAGCAGTTCTTC. Its translation is CASSIGTVNEQFF. Using reference TRBV2 and TRBJ2-1 for the parts outside the CDR3, the full variable domain is EPEVTQTPSHQVTQMGQEVILRCVPISNHLYFYWYRQILGQKVEFLVSFYNNEISEKSEIFDDQFSVERPDGSNFTLKIRSTKLEDSAMYFCASSIGTVNEQFFGPGTRLTVL.